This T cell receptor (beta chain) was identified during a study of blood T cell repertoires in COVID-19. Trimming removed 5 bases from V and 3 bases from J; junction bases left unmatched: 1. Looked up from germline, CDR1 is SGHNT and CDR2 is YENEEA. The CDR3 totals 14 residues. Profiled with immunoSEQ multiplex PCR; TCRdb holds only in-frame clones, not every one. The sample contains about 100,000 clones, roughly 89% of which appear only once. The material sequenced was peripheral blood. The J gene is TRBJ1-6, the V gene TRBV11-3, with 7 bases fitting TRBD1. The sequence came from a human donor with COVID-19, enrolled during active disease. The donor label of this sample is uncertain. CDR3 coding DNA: TGTGCCAGCAGCCGGGACAGCTATAATTCACCCCTCCACTTT. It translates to CASSRDSYNSPLHF.